These 26 T cell receptor beta chains were sequenced from one sample in a study of T cells after yellow fever vaccination. TCRdb re-analysed the 5' RACE reads in MiXCR, keeping a single row per CDR3 protein. The sample comprises hundreds of thousands of distinct CDR3 sequences, roughly 21% of which are singletons, and 14% rests with the top ten. Here the sequenced sample was PBMCs, taken 15 days after the yellow fever booster vaccination. The source is a man aged 25 to 40 who received the YFV17D yellow fever vaccine.

The chain recombines TRBV3-1 with TRBJ2-1; TRBD2 aligns across 8 bases. V gave up 0 bases and J gave up 4 bases; unmatched junction bases: 14. This CDR3 is built from 19 residues. Germline CDR1 is LGHDT and CDR2 is YNNKEL (reference sequence). CDR3 in amino acids: CASSQERLEIAGSYNEQFF. CDR3 in DNA: TGTGCCAGCAGCCAAGAAAGGCTCGAGATAGCGGGATCATACAATGAGCAGTTCTTC.

This chain joins TRBV7-9 and TRBJ2-3, with 10 bases aligning to TRBD2. Germline trimming cut 6 bases from V and 5 bases from J; bases unmatched to any gene: 8. The CDR3 has 15 residues. The germline CDR1 and CDR2 sequences are SEHNR and FQNEAQ (reference sequence). Written as DNA, the CDR3 is TGTGCCAGCAGACCCAGCGGGAGGGCCGTAGATACGCAGTATTTT. Its translation: CASRPSGRAVDTQYF.

This clonotype was detected only a few times. V gene TRBV24-1 combines with J gene TRBJ2-7, with 8 bases identical to TRBD2. The CDR3 contains 15 residues. With V trimmed by 4 bases and J by 4 bases, 8 bases remained unmatched. The V gene's germline CDR1 is KGHDR and CDR2 SFDVKD. CDR3 residues: CATSDSKAGEYEQYF. DNA of the CDR3: TGTGCCACCAGTGACTCCAAAGCGGGAGAGTACGAGCAGTACTTC.

The rearrangement uses TRBV7-2 and TRBJ2-3, with 8 bases that match TRBD1. The trim removed 4 bases at V and 6 bases at J, leaving 9 bases unmatched. The CDR3 spans 15 residues. CDR1 and CDR2 (germline): SGHTA, FQGNSA. Written as DNA, the CDR3 is TGTGCCAGCAGCTCAGGGGGCCTAGTGATGGATACGCAGTATTTT. Translation gives CASSSGGLVMDTQYF.

A few counts support this clonotype. The chain uses TRBV29-1 and TRBJ1-2; TRBD1 matches 8 bases. This CDR3 spans 12 amino acids. Germline V gene sequence: CDR1 SQVTM, CDR2 ANQGSEA. Germline trimming cut 6 bases from V and 2 bases from J; bases unmatched to any gene: 2. CDR3 residues: CSVQGANYGYTF. In DNA form, the CDR3 reads TGCAGCGTCCAGGGGGCGAACTATGGCTACACCTTC.

The rearrangement joins TRBV12-3 or TRBV12-4 to TRBJ1-1, with a possible D match to TRBD1 (6 bases). V lost 6 bases to trimming and J lost 9 bases, with 14 bases between them. CDR3 length: 12 residues. CDR3 protein: CASSLGQPQAFF. CDR3 in DNA: TGTGCCAGCAGCCTAGGACAGCCTCAAGCTTTCTTT.

CDR3 in DNA: TGTGCCAGCAGCCAAGAACCCCAGGGGGCAGATACGCAGTATTTT. This translates into CASSQEPQGADTQYF. The V and J genes are TRBV4-2 and TRBJ2-3; TRBD1 matches at 7 bases. This CDR3 region has 15 residues. CDR1 LGHNA and CDR2 YNFKEQ come from the germline V gene. J was trimmed by 4 bases and V by 0 bases; bases with no gene match: 4.

CDR3 DNA sequence: TGTGCCAGCAGTCGGGAAGTCTACGAGCAGTACTTC. Protein sequence: CASSREVYEQYF. The chain combines TRBV7-9 with TRBJ2-7; tentative D call: TRBD2 (5 bases). CDR1 and CDR2 (germline): SEHNR, FQNEAQ (reference sequence). V lost 6 bases and J 3 bases, leaving 9 bases between the germline ends. This CDR3 comprises 12 residues. Complete variable domain (other parts from reference TRBV7-9 and TRBJ2-7): DTGVSQNPRHKITKRGQNVTFRCDPISEHNRLYWYRQTLGQGPEFLTYFQNEAQLEKSRLLSDRFSAERPKGSFSTLEIQRTEQGDSAMYLCASSREVYEQYFGPGTRLTVT.

This clonotype was picked up many times. The chain joins TRBV20-1 to TRBJ1-3, with D unresolved. V was cut by 0 bases and J by 0 bases, with 9 bases left in between. The CDR3 is made up of 15 amino acids. Germline V gene lookup returns CDR1 DFQATT and CDR2 SNEGSKA (reference sequence). The CDR3 here is CSARDPRSSGNTIYF. CDR3 coding DNA: TGCAGTGCTAGAGATCCCAGGAGCTCTGGAAACACCATATATTTT.

This clonotype came up a few times. The chain employs TRBV11-2 and TRBJ1-1, with a possible D match to TRBD1 (5 bases). The CDR3 is made up of 14 amino acids. Per germline, CDR1 SGHAT and CDR2 FQNNGV. Trimming removed 5 bases from V and 0 bases from J, with 10 bases in between. DNA for the CDR3: TGTGCCAGCAGCATGGGACTCCTGAACACTGAAGCTTTCTTT. Its translation: CASSMGLLNTEAFF. Complete variable domain (other parts from reference TRBV11-2 and TRBJ1-1): EAGVAQSPRYKIIEKRQSVAFWCNPISGHATLYWYQQILGQGPKLLIQFQNNGVVDDSQLPKDRFSAERLKGVDSTLKIQPAKLEDSAVYLCASSMGLLNTEAFFGQGTRLTVV.

This clonotype was counted a few times. This chain links TRBV6-2 or TRBV6-3 with TRBJ2-3, with TRBD1 as a possible D gene (6 bases). Per the germline V gene, CDR1 is MNHEY and CDR2 is SVGEGT. This CDR3 has 14 residues. V was trimmed by 6 bases and J by 7 bases, leaving 17 bases between them. The CDR3 loop is CASRPLGQSNTQYF. CDR3 nucleotides: TGTGCCAGCAGACCCTTGGGACAATCAAATACGCAGTATTTT.

This clonotype was found a few times. The gene calls are TRBV6-2 or TRBV6-3 and TRBJ2-5, with a tentative D call TRBD2 (5 bases). V was shortened by 4 bases and J by 4 bases, with 13 bases between the two germline ends. In germline, CDR1 is MNHEY, CDR2 SVGEGT. CDR3 length equals 14 residues. DNA of the CDR3: TGTGCCAGCAGTTGGTTATGGGAGAGAGAGACCCAGTACTTC. Residues: CASSWLWERETQYF.

As regards this clonotype: A read error may explain this, as a much larger clone is one base away. The gene calls are TRBV28 and TRBJ1-5, with D unclear. This CDR3 spans 11 amino acids. CDR1 is MDHEN and CDR2 is SYDVKM in the germline V gene. The CDR3 DNA is TGTGCCATCAGTTCTTATCAGCCCCAGCATTTT. Its protein is CAISSYQPQHF.

This clonotype was recorded at least ten times. V and J are TRBV5-1 and TRBJ2-1; D call uncertain. CDR3 length equals 14 residues. The V end was cut by 2 bases, the J end by 0 bases, with 6 bases between. The V gene's germline CDR1 is SGHRS and CDR2 YFSETQ. The DNA of the CDR3 is TGCGCCAGCAGCTTACCGAGCTCCTACAATGAGCAGTTCTTC. Its protein is CASSLPSSYNEQFF.

This clonotype appeared a few times. This rearrangement joins TRBV7-9 to TRBJ2-1; the match to TRBD2 covers 10 bases. This CDR3 has 17 residues. Germline CDR1 is SEHNR and CDR2 is FQNEAQ (reference sequence). The J segment lost 8 bases and the V segment lost 3 bases, leaving 13 bases of the junction unmatched. The CDR3 bases are TGTGCCAGCAGCTTTCCCCTGCTAGCGGGAGATTCCCATGAGCAGTTCTTC. Its translation is CASSFPLLAGDSHEQFF. The variable domain in full, with the rest retrieved from reference TRBV7-9 and TRBJ2-1, is DTGVSQNPRHKITKRGQNVTFRCDPISEHNRLYWYRQTLGQGPEFLTYFQNEAQLEKSRLLSDRFSAERPKGSFSTLEIQRTEQGDSAMYLCASSFPLLAGDSHEQFFGPGTRLTVL.

Notes on this clonotype: A read error may account for a junction end that differs from germline. V and J are TRBV7-1 and TRBJ2-7, with TRBD2 identical over 12 bases. TRBV7-1 is an open reading frame whose function is uncertain. The length of the CDR3 is 18 residues. Written as DNA, the CDR3 is TGTGCCACCAGCCATGTACCTGGACTAGCGGGAAAAGCCTACGAGCAGTACTTC. Translation: CATSHVPGLAGKAYEQYF.

This clonotype has only a few counts. A much larger clone sits a single nucleotide away, making a read error possible. V and J are TRBV5-6 and TRBJ2-7; D is undetermined. V was clipped by 6 bases and J by 3 bases, with 4 bases between them. The CDR3 runs to 10 residues. Germline V gene data show CDR1 as SGHDT and CDR2 as YYEEEE. CDR3 loop: CASKDYEQYF. DNA of the CDR3: TGTGCCAGCAAGGACTACGAGCAGTACTTC.

V is TRBV10-3 and J is TRBJ2-7; TRBD1 matches 9 bases. This CDR3 region has 14 residues. The J segment lost 2 bases and the V segment lost 3 bases, leaving 2 bases of the junction unmatched. Germline CDR1 and CDR2: ENHRY and SYGVKD. CDR3 residues: CAISDGTGTYEQYF. As DNA, the CDR3 is TGTGCCATCAGTGACGGGACAGGGACCTACGAGCAGTACTTC.

The chain is built from TRBV7-6 and TRBJ2-1, with 7 bases that match TRBD2. J was trimmed by 7 bases and V by 5 bases; bases with no gene match: 8. The CDR3 contains 14 residues. CDR1 and CDR2 from the germline V gene are SGHVS and FNYEAQ. CDR3 sequence: CASSPGSGVNEQFF. The CDR3 DNA sequence: TGTGCCAGCAGCCCTGGGAGCGGGGTTAATGAGCAGTTCTTC.

This clonotype turned up a few times. The J gene is TRBJ2-1, the V gene TRBV27; TRBD2 agrees at 9 bases. The ends lost 4 bases at V and 7 bases at J; junction bases unmatched: 5. Germline V gene sequence: CDR1 MNHEY, CDR2 SMNVEV (reference sequence). CDR3 length: 14 residues. CDR3 loop: CASSSGLAVNEQFF. DNA for the CDR3: TGTGCCAGCAGTTCGGGACTAGCTGTAAATGAGCAGTTCTTC.

This clonotype was detected only a few times. The chain links TRBV4-1 to TRBJ2-7, with 7 bases identical to TRBD2. The ends lost 1 base at V and 1 base at J; junction bases unmatched: 10. The germline CDR1 and CDR2 sequences are MGHRA and YSYEKL. CDR3 length: 17 amino acids. CDR3 loop: CASSQVVGGSGSYEQYF. The CDR3 DNA follows: TGCGCCAGCAGCCAAGTTGTGGGAGGGTCCGGGTCCTACGAGCAGTACTTC.

This clonotype turned up a few times. V and J are TRBV6-2 or TRBV6-3 and TRBJ2-1; D unclear. V shed 7 bases and J shed 1 base, with 8 bases lying between them. Germline assignment: CDR1 MNHEY and CDR2 SVGEGT. There are 13 residues in the CDR3. The CDR3 protein is CASMRPSYNEQFF. Written as DNA, the CDR3 is TGTGCCAGCATGAGGCCTTCCTACAATGAGCAGTTCTTC.

The V gene is TRBV20-1, the J gene TRBJ2-2, with D perhaps matching TRBD2 (5 bases). Germline CDR1 reads DFQATT; CDR2 reads SNEGSKA (reference sequence). The CDR3 length is 14 residues. Trimming shortened V by 2 bases and J by 4 bases, and 11 bases separated the two germline ends. CDR3: CSARRAAGTGELFF. The CDR3 nucleotides are TGCAGTGCTAGACGGGCCGCGGGCACCGGGGAGCTGTTTTTT.

This sequence joins TRBV5-1 and TRBJ1-6; 8 bases are shared with TRBD1. The CDR3 extends over 16 amino acids. V gave up 0 bases and J gave up 7 bases; unmatched junction bases: 6. The germline CDR1 and CDR2 sequences are SGHRS and YFSETQ. The CDR3 nucleotides read TGCGCCAGCAGCTTGGATCCAGGGGGCAGCAATTCACCCCTCCACTTT. It specifies CASSLDPGGSNSPLHF.

This clonotype has more than one count but fewer than ten. The rearrangement links TRBV30 to TRBJ2-5, with TRBD2 matching 11 bases. J gave up 5 bases and V 4 bases, and 0 bases lay outside the gene matches. Looked up from germline, CDR1 is GTSNPN and CDR2 is SVGIG (reference sequence). The CDR3 contains 12 residues. The CDR3 region is CAWTSGGETQYF. The CDR3 coding sequence is TGTGCCTGGACTAGCGGGGGGGAGACCCAGTACTTC. The full variable domain, rest sourced from reference TRBV30 and TRBJ2-5, is SQTIHQWPATLVQPVGSPLSLECTVEGTSNPNLYWYRQAAGRGLQLLFYSVGIGQISSEVPQNLSASRPQDRQFILSSKKLLLSDSGFYLCAWTSGGETQYFGPGTRLLVL.

The gene calls are TRBV5-6 and TRBJ2-3, with D uncertain. This CDR3 is built from 13 residues. Germline CDR1 and CDR2: SGHDT and YYEEEE. The ends were cut back, 1 base at V and 4 bases at J, with 7 bases in the middle. The CDR3 loop is CASSLHRADTQYF. The CDR3 bases are TGTGCCAGCAGCTTGCACCGAGCAGATACGCAGTATTTT. Combining the CDR3 with reference TRBV5-6 and TRBJ2-3 gives the whole variable domain DAGVTQSPTHLIKTRGQQVTLRCSPKSGHDTVSWYQQALGQGPQFIFQYYEEEERQRGNFPDRFSGHQFPNYSSELNVNALLLGDSALYLCASSLHRADTQYFGPGTRLTVL.